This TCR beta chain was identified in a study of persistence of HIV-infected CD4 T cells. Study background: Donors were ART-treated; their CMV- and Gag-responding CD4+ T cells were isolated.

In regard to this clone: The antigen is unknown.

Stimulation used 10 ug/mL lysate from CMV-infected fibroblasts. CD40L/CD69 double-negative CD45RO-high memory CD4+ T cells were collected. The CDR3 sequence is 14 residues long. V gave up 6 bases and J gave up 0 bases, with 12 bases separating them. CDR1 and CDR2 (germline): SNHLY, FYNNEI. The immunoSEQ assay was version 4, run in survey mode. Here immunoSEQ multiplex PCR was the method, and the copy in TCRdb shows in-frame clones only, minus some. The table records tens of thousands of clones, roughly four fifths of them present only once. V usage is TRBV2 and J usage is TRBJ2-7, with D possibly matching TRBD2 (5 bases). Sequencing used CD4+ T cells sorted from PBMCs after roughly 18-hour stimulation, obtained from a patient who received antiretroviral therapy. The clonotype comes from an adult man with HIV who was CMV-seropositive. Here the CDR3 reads CASRTGLASYEQYF. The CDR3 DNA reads TGTGCCAGCAGGACCGGACTGGCCTCCTACGAGCAGTACTTC.